One and the same sample provided the 18 T cell receptor beta chains below, sequenced in a study of T cell changes during pregnancy in multiple sclerosis. Profiling relied on immunoSEQ multiplex PCR, and the TCRdb table lists in-frame clones only, not all of them. Of over 50,000 clones detected, more than 80% appear once; the ten largest clones hold 0.7% to 0.9%. Sequenced here: peripheral blood, sampled in the first trimester of pregnancy. Every receptor here comes from a female donor in good health, enrolled as a control in a pregnancy study.

This clone appeared once. The chain combines TRBV5-5 with TRBJ1-1; D possibly corresponds to TRBD1 (5 bases). V lost 0 bases to trimming and J lost 3 bases, with 12 bases between them. CDR1 SGHKS and CDR2 YYEKEE come from the germline V gene (reference sequence). The CDR3 extends over 15 amino acids. CDR3 in amino acids: CASSLVQGSYTEAFF. The CDR3 nucleotides are TGTGCCAGCAGCTTGGTGCAGGGTTCGTACACTGAAGCTTTCTTT.

The chain uses TRBV11-2 and TRBJ2-7; possible D gene TRBD1, 5 bases. This CDR3 spans 14 amino acids. The germline V gene encodes CDR1 SGHAT and CDR2 FQNNGV. Trimming cost V 7 bases and J 9 bases, with 22 bases left between them. The CDR3 DNA is TGTGCCAGCACTCCCGACAGCCCCGTCGCTGGGCAGTACTTC. It specifies CASTPDSPVAGQYF.

V gene TRBV5-1 combines with J gene TRBJ1-4; 7 positions agree with TRBD1. The J segment lost 0 bases and the V segment lost 2 bases, leaving 1 base of the junction unmatched. This CDR3 has 15 residues. Germline V gene lookup returns CDR1 SGHRS and CDR2 YFSETQ. The CDR3 DNA reads TGCGCCAGCAGCTTACAGGGGTCAACTAATGAAAAACTGTTTTTT. Its translation is CASSLQGSTNEKLFF.

The chain uses TRBV7-2 and TRBJ2-4; 8 bases map to TRBD2. After removal of 5 bases from V and 8 bases from J, the junction contained 8 bases not matched to a gene. Germline V gene sequence: CDR1 SGHTA, CDR2 FQGNSA. The CDR3 extends over 14 amino acids. The CDR3 nucleotides read TGTGCCAGCAGCCCCGGACTAGCTATAGACATTCAGTACTTC. Its protein product is CASSPGLAIDIQYF.

This chain links TRBV27 with TRBJ2-7; D might be TRBD1 (6 bases). Germline assignment: CDR1 MNHEY and CDR2 SMNVEV (reference sequence). This CDR3 comprises 14 residues. Trimming cost V 3 bases and J 4 bases, with 13 bases left between them. The CDR3 bases are TGTGCCAGCAGTTTCATGGACAGCACATACGAGCAGTACTTC. It translates to CASSFMDSTYEQYF.

The rearrangement joins TRBV5-1 to TRBJ2-3, with TRBD2 matching 13 bases. CDR3 size: 20 residues. Germline loops: CDR1 SGHRS, CDR2 YFSETQ. J gave up 8 bases and V 5 bases, and 23 bases lay outside the gene matches. CDR3 sequence reads: CASRTQGLAGPSVSASTQYF. Here the CDR3 DNA reads TGCGCCAGCAGGACCCAGGGACTAGCGGGACCATCTGTGTCAGCGAGTACGCAGTATTTT.

The chain recombines TRBV4-3 with TRBJ2-3, with a weak D call TRBD2 (5 bases). Trimming shortened V by 4 bases and J by 0 bases, and 14 bases separated the two germline ends. CDR3 size: 16 residues. Per the germline V gene, CDR1 is LGHNA and CDR2 is YSLEER. Written as DNA, the CDR3 is TGCGCCAGCAGCCCGAGAGGCGGACTTAGCACAGATACGCAGTATTTT. This translates into CASSPRGGLSTDTQYF.

The chain recombines TRBV4-3 with TRBJ1-2, with D tentatively TRBD1 (6 bases). The germline V gene has CDR1 LGHNA and CDR2 YSLEER. V shed 4 bases and J shed 0 bases, with 6 bases lying between them. The CDR3 is 13 residues long. CDR3 nucleotides: TGCGCCAGCAGCCGGACAGCTAACTATGGCTACACCTTC. Protein: CASSRTANYGYTF.

V gene TRBV7-2 combines with J gene TRBJ2-1; TRBD2 matches 10 bases. Germline trimming cut 0 bases from V and 4 bases from J; bases unmatched to any gene: 3. Germline CDR1 reads SGHTA; CDR2 reads FQGNSA. CDR3 length: 16 amino acids. The CDR3: CASSLAGGLAYNEQFF. The CDR3 DNA follows: TGTGCCAGCAGCTTAGCAGGGGGACTAGCGTACAATGAGCAGTTCTTC. Combining the CDR3 with reference TRBV7-2 and TRBJ2-1 gives the whole variable domain GAGVSQSPSNKVTEKGKDVELRCDPISGHTALYWYRQSLGQGLEFLIYFQGNSAPDKSGLPSDRFSAERTGGSVSTLTIQRTQQEDSAVYLCASSLAGGLAYNEQFFGPGTRLTVL.

CDR3 sequence reads: CAWNGATLNSPLHF. The CDR3 DNA reads TGTGCCTGGAACGGAGCCACTCTTAATTCACCCCTCCACTTT. V gene TRBV30 combines with J gene TRBJ1-6; D is uncertain. V was trimmed by 4 bases and J by 6 bases, leaving 13 bases between them. Germline V gene data show CDR1 as GTSNPN and CDR2 as SVGIG (reference sequence). The CDR3 is made up of 14 amino acids.

The chain couples TRBV5-6 to TRBJ2-2; 8 nucleotides align to TRBD1. V shed 4 bases, J shed 2 bases, and the junction held 4 bases outside the gene matches. The CDR3 extends over 15 amino acids. Germline V gene lookup returns CDR1 SGHDT and CDR2 YYEEEE. The CDR3 nucleotides are TGTGCCAGCAGCCGGGACAGGACTAACACCGGGGAGCTGTTTTTT. This codes for CASSRDRTNTGELFF. Full variable domain (outside the CDR3, taken from reference TRBV5-6 and TRBJ2-2): DAGVTQSPTHLIKTRGQQVTLRCSPKSGHDTVSWYQQALGQGPQFIFQYYEEEERQRGNFPDRFSGHQFPNYSSELNVNALLLGDSALYLCASSRDRTNTGELFFGEGSRLTVL.

The V gene is TRBV5-1, the J gene TRBJ1-2, with 8 bases fitting TRBD1. V shed 4 bases, J shed 6 bases, and the junction held 11 bases outside the gene matches. The CDR3 totals 15 residues. CDR1 is SGHRS, CDR2 YFSETQ, per germline. DNA of the CDR3: TGCGCCAGCAGCGATGCATCCCAGGGGGCTGATGGCTACACCTTC. Its protein is CASSDASQGADGYTF.

The chain employs TRBV6-1 and TRBJ1-1; no definite D call. CDR3 size: 13 residues. CDR1 and CDR2 (germline): MNHNS, SASEGT. The V and J ends lost 4 bases and 0 bases respectively, with 6 bases between them. For the CDR3, the DNA is TGTGCCAGCAGTGCACAGATGAACACTGAAGCTTTCTTT. Amino acids: CASSAQMNTEAFF.

The chain employs TRBV13 and TRBJ2-5; 13 bases are a match to TRBD2. This CDR3 has 16 residues. The V and J ends lost 3 bases and 0 bases, in that order; junction bases with no gene match: 1. Per germline, CDR1 PRHDT and CDR2 FYEKMQ (reference sequence). In DNA, the CDR3 is TGTGCCAGCAGCTTCGGGACTAGCGGGGACCAAGAGACCCAGTACTTC. Translating gives CASSFGTSGDQETQYF.

The chain is built from TRBV9 and TRBJ2-1; 8 bases align to TRBD2. Trimming removed 1 base from V and 7 bases from J; junction bases left unmatched: 7. This CDR3 has 15 amino acids. The germline gives CDR1 SGDLS, CDR2 YYNGEE. The CDR3 region has the DNA TGTGCCAGCAGCGTACGGTCGGGGGGGCGAAATGAGCAGTTCTTC. It codes for CASSVRSGGRNEQFF.

This rearrangement joins TRBV7-2 to TRBJ2-2, with TRBD1 as a possible D gene (5 bases). The CDR3 has 15 residues. The germline V gene has CDR1 SGHTA and CDR2 FQGNSA. Trimming pared 1 base from V and 4 bases from J, leaving 10 bases between. CDR3 sequence (DNA): TGTGCCAGCAGCTTAGTGAGTCAGGGCACCGGGGAGCTGTTTTTT. Translation: CASSLVSQGTGELFF.

The CDR3, as DNA: TGCAGTGCCGGAAGGGGCGCTGAAGCTTTCTTT. Amino acid sequence: CSAGRGAEAFF. The rearrangement links TRBV20-1 to TRBJ1-1; a weak D match, TRBD1 (5 bases). CDR1 DFQATT and CDR2 SNEGSKA come from the germline V gene (reference sequence). This CDR3 spans 11 amino acids. Trimming pared 6 bases from V and 6 bases from J, leaving 11 bases between.

This rearrangement joins TRBV14 to TRBJ1-4; 9 bases match TRBD1. The germline V gene has CDR1 SGHDN and CDR2 FVKESK. Unmatched junction bases numbered 3, after V lost 6 bases and J lost 1 base. The CDR3 consists of 15 residues. CDR3 nucleotide sequence: TGTGCCAGCAGTCCGACAGGGGGAACTAATGAAAAACTGTTTTTT. It is translated as CASSPTGGTNEKLFF.